This T cell receptor (beta chain) was obtained from a study of cytomegalovirus exposure and HLA in healthy donors (dated by TCRdb to between 2016 and 2019). Study-wide context: In an earlier analysis of under 750 of the donors, 250 to 350 Gb of sequence data and roughly 100 million unique TCR beta sequences from about 179 million T cells were reported. An early release that covered approximately 600 HLA-typed donors contained around 330 gigabases of sequencing data and approximately 85 million unique TCR sequences. A later genetic analysis took genome-wide SNP genotypes for about 65% of the 666 donors and used that subset as a discovery cohort. The later analysis used no new phenotypic data to find candidate immune exposures, relying instead on TCR beta sequences and their occurrence across donors. Donor age, sex, ethnicity and CMV serostatus were compiled alongside the repertoire data. An earlier analysis of more than 450 of the donors used high-throughput TCR beta sequencing to judge whether each TCR beta V gene segment behaved as functional or pseudogenic. The study aimed to test whether cataloging public T cell receptors could reveal signatures of past pathogen exposure. On average, around 200,000 unique TCR beta nucleotide sequences were sequenced per donor among a few hundred genotyped donors of the cohort, with 15% to 20% of those sequences being non-productive. The study combined high-throughput TCR immunosequencing, statistical association of individual TCRs with disease status, and machine learning to predict cytomegalovirus infection status. Class I and class II HLA loci were covered by the typing at four-digit resolution. Every repertoire in the discovery cohort had been generated on one and the same sequencing platform. Along with the 666-subject first cohort, a separate validation cohort of over a hundred different subjects was used. The number of donors typed differed by locus, with roughly 620-630 for A, B, C, DRB1 and DQB1, around 500 for DQA1, 606 for DPA1, and around 460 for DPB1. The study used immunosequencing to profile the T cell repertoires of around 600 subjects and linked those repertoires to cytomegalovirus serostatus. A later analysis re-analyzed previously published TCR beta repertoires from several hundred donors and added high-resolution HLA genotyping to study TCR occurrence patterns. Because of strong linkage in the cohort, five DR-DQ haplotypes were treated as single units for association and clustering. Of the roughly 400 genotyped donors, approximately 83% fell in the genetic ancestry cluster associated with self-reported Caucasian donors. The research as a whole found: In this cohort, only TCR beta chains were sequenced, and detectable features were limited by the absence of alpha or paired-chain data. A cluster of highly shared sequence variants was judged likely to represent a technical artifact of the sequencing pipeline. Because counts were too low, roughly 16 rarely observed V segments, including chromosome 9 orphons, were excluded from the earlier analysis of under 650 of the donors. In a later analysis, HLA-associated TCR beta chains showed more clonal expansion and lower generation probabilities than non-associated chains that were equally common. Some IMGT-functional V segments, including TRBV6-2 and TRBV6-3, could not be distinguished by the 87-base-pair reads and were therefore excluded. The authors suggested that the approach could potentially be extended to other disease states and immunological phenotypes. A later genetic analysis reported fewer N-insertions in productive TCRs among donors in an Asian-associated ancestry cluster than the roughly 700-donor mean. A further reported finding was that TCR beta sequences accurately predicted the HLA-A and HLA-B alleles for most subjects in the first cohort. In a later analysis, several top co-occurrence clusters were reported to appear linked to parvovirus B19, influenza, CMV and Epstein-Barr virus. At a false discovery rate of 0.05, a later analysis linked under 20,000 TCR beta sequences to specific HLA alleles. An association between a missense DCLRE1C variant and V-gene and J-gene trimming of TCR beta chains was found in a later genetic analysis and replicated in an independent cohort. Strong co-occurrence of HLA alleles, especially DR and DQ, made assigning TCR associations to individual alleles difficult. Immune exposure information for the cohort was limited to CMV serostatus. Linkage disequilibrium might explain the correlated functional status among segregating V segments, but an unknown experimental factor could not be excluded. Sequencing depth was assumed to be roughly uniform across donors in the presence/absence analyses, though that assumption may not hold. A later analysis found that most CMV-associated TCR beta chains appeared HLA-restricted, with HLA associations seemingly driven largely by CMV exposure. In both the original and validation cohorts, the classifier was reported to diagnose cytomegalovirus status with high specificity and sensitivity. Most TCR sequences were observed very rarely across donors, whereas some public TCRs were present in many individuals. In an earlier analysis of 500 to 650 of the donors, most TCR beta V segments appeared in productive rearrangements about 90% or about 30% of the time, broadly matching IMGT annotations. The study gave a list of more than 150 TCR beta chains associated with cytomegalovirus. Because some donors lacked HLA typing at each locus, the association tests relied only on the typed subset. In a later analysis, TCR association rates were found to vary across HLA loci, with the most associated TCRs seen for DRB1 alleles and the fewest for HLA-C alleles. Three of the identified cytomegalovirus-associated TCR beta chains were confirmed in vitro to be specific for cytomegalovirus antigens.

The cohort comprised some 700 healthy bone marrow donors. At the time of sampling, every cohort member was nominally healthy, though immune exposures that went unrecorded were likely present. The donor tested CMV seronegative and was one of the 352 seronegative cohort members. Each donor provided a peripheral blood sample, and peripheral blood mononuclear cells were used for TCR beta sequencing. Genomic DNA extraction from the blood cell samples was performed with the Qiagen DNeasy Blood Extraction Kit. Trimming removed 3 bases from V and 6 bases from J, leaving 10 bases between the germline ends. The cysteine opens and the phenylalanine closes a CDR3 of 13 amino acids. Here the CDR3 DNA is all that survives: 39 bases in frame from base 1. The CDR1 and CDR2 encoded by the germline V gene (reference sequence) are SGHNT and YYREEE. The library was built by means of the immunoSEQ multiplex PCR assay. The multiplex PCR relied on a mix of 60 forward primers for TCR Vbeta segments and 13 reverse primers for TCR Jbeta segments. Amplification of the CDR3 region of rearranged TCR beta genes was performed with a multiplex PCR assay on genomic DNA. The Illumina HiSeq System was used to sequence the amplified TCR beta libraries as 87-base-pair reads. Regarding the original processing steps: In a later analysis, some 80 million unique TCR beta chains were counted across the 500 to 850 repertoires, and about 10 million of these chains were shared by at least two donors. To remove PCR and sequencing errors, raw reads were error-corrected and collapsed into unique sequences using a nearest-neighbor algorithm that merged closely related sequences. V, D and J gene segments were assigned by aligning CDR3 sequences to IMGT reference sequences. For a sequence to be retained, a match of at least six nucleotides to both a V gene segment and a J gene segment was required. Rearrangements were classified as productive when the CDR3 lacked stop codons and remained in frame with V and J, and all other rearrangements were classified as non-productive. Following IMGT convention, CDR3 was defined as the stretch from the second conserved V-encoded cysteine up to the conserved J-encoded phenylalanine. The earlier analysis of roughly 590 of the donors excluded sequences that lacked an unambiguous match to a single V gene segment. In an earlier analysis of around 590 of the donors, a V segment was called functional when productive rearrangements were above 56.7%, and segregating when the standard deviation between donors exceeded 5%. To diagnose cytomegalovirus status from the catalog of TCR beta chain sequences, a statistical classification framework was built. In a later analysis, TCR nucleotide sequences were compared against IMGT/GENE-DB human TR gene sequences so that V and J genes could be assigned. In a later analysis, CDR3 sequences and most-parsimonious VDJ recombination scenarios were assigned using the TCRdist pipeline. In a later analysis, each TCR beta chain was defined by its CDR3 amino acid sequence together with its V-gene family, and reads lacking a unique V-gene family were excluded. To address suspected cross-contamination and a sequencing artifact, a later analysis removed 592 highly shared, low-generation-probability nucleotide sequences. For each public chain, a later analysis derived a clonal expansion index from normalized ranks of inferred template counts within each repertoire. Generation probabilities in a later analysis came from a VDJ recombination model fitted to out-of-frame rearrangements, and those results were checked against IGoR. In a later analysis, hypergeometric tests were used to score TCR-TCR, TCR-HLA and TCR-CMV co-occurrence, with a repertoire-size bias correction applied to TCR pairs. In a later analysis, false discovery rates were estimated by permuting HLA or CMV assignments 20 times. In a later analysis, co-occurring TCRs were grouped using DBSCAN, and TCRdist sequence similarity was added for clustering within HLA-allele-positive subsets. Co-occurrence clustering excluded repertoires with fewer than 30,000 or more than 120,000 public chains, plus five with anomalous nucleotide sharing. Sourced from immuneACCESS, this table was stored by TCRdb with only in-frame sequences that have V and J called. A share of the clones is absent; for the studies checked, an unresolved V gene accounts for under half, and the remainder has no known explanation. The V and J calls and clone size are taken from that table; D and trimming were inferred from the DNA. For this sample the table gives around 67,000 clones, of which roughly 66% were detected only once. Jointly, the top ten make up 3% to 3.5% of the sample.

Note on this clone: Its antigen is not yet known. Base qualities are missing; no much larger clone stands one base away.

The TCR sequence derives from a woman between 45 and 60 years old in good health and CMV-seronegative. The chain is made from TRBV5-4 and TRBJ2-1, with an unclear D gene assignment. Material: PBMCs. DNA sequence: TGTGCCAGCAGCTCAGCGTCTATCAATGAGCAGTTCTTC. This is translated as CASSSASINEQFF.